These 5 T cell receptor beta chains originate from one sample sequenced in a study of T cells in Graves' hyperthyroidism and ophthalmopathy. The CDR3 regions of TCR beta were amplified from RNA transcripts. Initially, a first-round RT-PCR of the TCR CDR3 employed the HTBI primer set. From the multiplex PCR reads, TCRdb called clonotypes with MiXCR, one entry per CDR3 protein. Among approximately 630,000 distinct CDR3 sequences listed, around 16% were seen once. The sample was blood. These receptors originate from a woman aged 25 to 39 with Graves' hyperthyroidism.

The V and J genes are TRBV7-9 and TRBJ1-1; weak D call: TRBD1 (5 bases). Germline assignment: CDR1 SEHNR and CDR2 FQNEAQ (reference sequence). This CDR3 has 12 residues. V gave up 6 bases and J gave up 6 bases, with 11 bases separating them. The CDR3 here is CASRDWGAEAFF. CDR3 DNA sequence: TGTGCCAGCAGGGATTGGGGGGCTGAAGCTTTCTTT.

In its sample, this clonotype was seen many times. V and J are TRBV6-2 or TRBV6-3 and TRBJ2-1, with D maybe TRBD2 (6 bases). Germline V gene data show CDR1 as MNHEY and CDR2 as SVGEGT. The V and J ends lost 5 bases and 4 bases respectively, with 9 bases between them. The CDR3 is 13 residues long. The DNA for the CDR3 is TGTGCCAGCAGTGTTAGCGGTTACAATGAGCAGTTCTTC. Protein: CASSVSGYNEQFF.

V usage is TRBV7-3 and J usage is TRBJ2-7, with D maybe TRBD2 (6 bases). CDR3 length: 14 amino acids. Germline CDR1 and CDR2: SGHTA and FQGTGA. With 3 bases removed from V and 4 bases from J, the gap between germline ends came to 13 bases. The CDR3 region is CASSFFASEYEQYF. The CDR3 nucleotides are TGTGCCAGCAGCTTTTTTGCTAGCGAGTACGAGCAGTACTTC.

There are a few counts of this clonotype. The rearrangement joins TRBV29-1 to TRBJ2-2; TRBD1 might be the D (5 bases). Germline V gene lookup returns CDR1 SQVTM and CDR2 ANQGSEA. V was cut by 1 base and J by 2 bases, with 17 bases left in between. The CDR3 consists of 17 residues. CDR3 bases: TGCAGCGTTGAAGTGTCCCCTACAGGATTAAACACCGGGGAGCTGTTTTTT. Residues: CSVEVSPTGLNTGELFF.

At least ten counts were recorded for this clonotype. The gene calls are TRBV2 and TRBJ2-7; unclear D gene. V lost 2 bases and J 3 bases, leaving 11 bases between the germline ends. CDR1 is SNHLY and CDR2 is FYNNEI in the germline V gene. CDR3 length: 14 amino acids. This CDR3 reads CASSELLRDYEQYF. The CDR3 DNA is TGTGCCAGCAGTGAACTTCTGCGAGACTACGAGCAGTACTTC.